The TCR beta chain under discussion was sequenced for a study of response to subunit inactivated influenza vaccine. Broader study findings: T cells newly recruited by each seasonal influenza vaccination are few, the authors suggested.

On this clonotype: The antigen is unknown.

A single record per CDR3 protein comes from TCRdb applying MiXCR to the RT-PCR reads. The sample shows about 650,000 distinct CDR3 sequences, 12% to 15% of them seen only once. The V segment lost 5 bases and the J segment 5 bases; nucleotides outside the gene matches: 5. This CDR3 is built from 13 residues. Germline V gene lookup returns CDR1 LGHNT and CDR2 FRNRAP. This receptor was taken from a man in his fifties or sixties who received an inactivated influenza vaccine. V and J are TRBV12-5 and TRBJ2-7, with 8 bases that match TRBD2. This specimen consisted of PBMCs from blood, obtained roughly 15 days before vaccination. CDR3: CASGPAGGHEQYF. The CDR3 DNA reads TGTGCTAGTGGTCCCGCGGGGGGACACGAGCAGTACTTC.